The rows below give T cell receptor beta chains drawn from one sample of a study of T-cell reconstitution after alpha-beta-depleted transplantation in children. TCRdb reprocessed the PCR reads via MiXCR and lists one record per CDR3 protein. This table has about 980,000 distinct CDR3 sequences, about 31% appearing once. The sequencing here drew on PBMCs, mostly from graft donor cells, taken 360 days after TCRalphabeta/CD19-depleted stem cell transplant. These receptors were taken from a boy younger than two who had a stem cell transplant for SCID, so the T cells may come from the graft donor. Both conserved end residues are part of each CDR3. The order of the fields is clone size, V gene, D gene, J gene, CDR3 DNA, CDR3 protein. The D gene is left open where the match is weak. The size field is filled for only some rows; it gives once, few, many or a size class.

>NA|TRBV6-1|NA|TRBJ1-2
TGTGCCAGCAGCCTATCAGTTAAGGGGTCTGGCTACACCTTC
CASSLSVKGSGYTF
>NA|TRBV24-1|NA|TRBJ2-2
TGTGCCACCAGTGATTTGGTCGGGGAGCTGTTTTTT
CATSDLVGELFF
>NA|TRBV18|NA|TRBJ1-5
TGTGCCAGCTCTCTGCGGGAAGGCTATCAGCCCCAGCATTTT
CASSLREGYQPQHF
>NA|TRBV5-1|NA|TRBJ2-7
TGTGCCAGCAGCCTTGTGGGGATATCCTACGAGCAGTACTTC
CASSLVGISYEQYF
>many|TRBV5-6|TRBD2|TRBJ2-1
TGTGCCAGCAGCTTAATAGCGGGGGGGCCCAATGAGCAGTTCTTC
CASSLIAGGPNEQFF
>few|TRBV6-5|NA|TRBJ2-1
TGTGCCAGCAGTTACCTCGGGACCTACAATGAGCAGTTCTTC
CASSYLGTYNEQFF
>NA|TRBV5-6|TRBD2|TRBJ2-3
TGTGCCAGCAGCTCCTCCGGGACTAGGGGGAGGGGGACGCAGTATTTT
CASSSSGTRGRGTQYF
>NA|TRBV15|NA|TRBJ2-7
TGTGCCACCAGCAACTTCTTGCGGAACTCTTACGAGCAGTACTTC
CATSNFLRNSYEQYF
>few|TRBV7-6|NA|TRBJ2-7
TGTGCCAGCAGCTTAGATCAGGGCTACGAGCAGTACTTC
CASSLDQGYEQYF
>few|TRBV20-1|NA|TRBJ2-1
TGCAGTGCTAGAGCCCGGGGCGGGGCCTACAATGAGCAGTTCTTC
CSARARGGAYNEQFF
>NA|TRBV4-1|NA|TRBJ1-1
TGCGCCAGCAGCCAAGTAAGCACATTTCAAGAAGCTTTCTTT
CASSQVSTFQEAFF
>NA|TRBV7-8|NA|TRBJ2-3
TGTGCCAGCAGCTTAGGGCCGGATTTTATTTCGTTGGATACGCAGTATTTT
CASSLGPDFISLDTQYF
>few|TRBV29-1|TRBD2|TRBJ2-1
TGCAGCGTTGAGGGGCTAGCGGGGACCAATGAGCAGTTCTTC
CSVEGLAGTNEQFF
>NA|TRBV5-1|NA|TRBJ2-7
TGCGCCAGCAGTGGTTCGGGGGGCACCTACGAGCAGTACTTC
CASSGSGGTYEQYF
>NA|TRBV11-1|NA|TRBJ2-1
TGTGCCAGCAGCTTAGAGATTGCGGGTGATGACACGTACAATGAGCAGTTCTTC
CASSLEIAGDDTYNEQFF
>NA|TRBV5-1|NA|TRBJ2-7
TGCGCCAGCAGCTCGGAGGGAACCTACGAGCAGTACTTC
CASSSEGTYEQYF
>many|TRBV20-1|NA|TRBJ1-1
TGCAGTGCTAGGGAGGGAGGGACTGAAGCTTTCTTT
CSAREGGTEAFF
>NA|TRBV28|NA|TRBJ2-3
TGTGCCAGCAGTTTCGGGGGCGACGGGGCAGATACGCAGTATTTT
CASSFGGDGADTQYF
>once|TRBV7-9|TRBD1|TRBJ1-1
TGTGCCAGCGGGAACAGGGGGCCAGGTTGGGACACTGAAGCTTTCTTT
CASGNRGPGWDTEAFF
>NA|TRBV5-1|TRBD1|TRBJ2-2
TGCGCCAGCAACAGCGGGACAGGGGTATACGGGGAGCTGTTTTTT
CASNSGTGVYGELFF
>few|TRBV15|TRBD2|TRBJ2-1
TGTGCCACCAGCAGAGATCTGGGACTAGGAAACTACAATGAGCAGTTCTTC
CATSRDLGLGNYNEQFF
>few|TRBV20-1|TRBD2|TRBJ2-1
TGCAGTGCTAGAGATCCCGGGACTAACCTATACAATGAGCAGTTCTTC
CSARDPGTNLYNEQFF
>few|TRBV4-1|NA|TRBJ1-2
TGCGCCAGCAGCCAAGATCAAGGAGGAGGCTATGGCTACACCTTC
CASSQDQGGGYGYTF
>few|TRBV5-1|TRBD1|TRBJ2-1
TGCGCCAGCAGCTTGGCCAAGACAGGGGGCCCCTACAATGAGCAGTTCTTC
CASSLAKTGGPYNEQFF
>few|TRBV20-1|NA|TRBJ2-7
TGCAGTGCTGCCGGGACTGAGACCTACGAGCAGTACTTC
CSAAGTETYEQYF
>NA|TRBV7-2|NA|TRBJ2-7
TGTGCCAGCAGCCCATCGCGTGAGGAGCAGTACTTC
CASSPSREEQYF
>NA|TRBV15|TRBD1|TRBJ2-3
TGTGCCACCACCGGGACAGGGGGCACAGATACGCAGTATTTT
CATTGTGGTDTQYF
>few|TRBV4-2|TRBD2|TRBJ2-3
TGTGCCAGCAGCCAAGATCCCCCCTATGCGGGGGGCTCTGATACGCAGTATTTT
CASSQDPPYAGGSDTQYF
>NA|TRBV9|NA|TRBJ2-7
TGTGCCAGCAGCGTATACCCATCCTACGAGCAGTACTTC
CASSVYPSYEQYF
>NA|TRBV4-2|NA|TRBJ2-7
TGTGCCAGCAGCCAAGCCGGGGGGCATCTTGACGAGCAGTACTTC
CASSQAGGHLDEQYF
>few|TRBV15|NA|TRBJ2-3
TGTGCCACCAGCAGAGAGGGGGGCCCATTTCCATACACAGATACGCAGTATTTT
CATSREGGPFPYTDTQYF
>NA|TRBV5-6|TRBD1|TRBJ2-5
TGTGCCAGCAGCTTGGTAAAGGTGACAGGGGGGGAGACCCAGTACTTC
CASSLVKVTGGETQYF
>NA|TRBV12-3/TRBV12-4|TRBD1|TRBJ2-2
TGTGCCAGCAGTTCCCAGGGGGCGCCCACCGGGGAGCTGTTTTTT
CASSSQGAPTGELFF
>NA|TRBV7-4|NA|TRBJ1-4
TGTGCCAGCAGCCCATTTCGTGGGGACGGAGGTGAAAAACTGTTTTTT
CASSPFRGDGGEKLFF
>NA|TRBV3-1|TRBD2|TRBJ2-7
TGTGCCAGCAGCCAAACTAGCGGGGCCTTCTACGAGCAGTACTTC
CASSQTSGAFYEQYF
>NA|TRBV12-3/TRBV12-4|TRBD1|TRBJ2-7
TGTGCCAGCAGTCCTGGGACAGGGGGAGGCTACGAGCAGTACTTC
CASSPGTGGGYEQYF
>NA|TRBV20-1|NA|TRBJ2-3
TGCAGTGCCCTGGAGGAGGGGGGCGTGAGAGATACGCAGTATTTT
CSALEEGGVRDTQYF